The T cell receptor beta chain under discussion was sequenced for a study of blood T cell repertoires in COVID-19. V was shortened by 6 bases and J by 2 bases, with 4 bases between the two germline ends. Germline CDR1 and CDR2: MDHEN and SYDVKM. This CDR3 has 11 residues. Data came from immunoSEQ multiplex PCR; TCRdb stores just in-frame clones and leaves some out. The sample carries 9,500 to 11,000 clones, nearly 90% recorded once. This clonotype originated in a human donor in a cohort sampled during active COVID-19. This chain connects TRBV28 to TRBJ1-2; D uncertain. The sample taken for sequencing was peripheral blood. CDR3 protein: CASRLNYGYTF. The CDR3 nucleotides read TGTGCCAGCAGGCTAAACTATGGCTACACCTTC.